Each of the 27 T cell receptor beta chains below was sequenced from the same sample in a study of OX40 agonist ivuxolimab in advanced cancers. Sequencing used immunoSEQ multiplex PCR; TCRdb keeps in-frame clones, though not all of them. The sample holds 65,000 to 90,000 clones; around 90% are singletons and the top ten take 6.5% to 8.5%. The specimen was CD4+ or CD8+ T cells sorted from blood, collected in a trial of the OX40 agonist ivuxolimab. Every receptor here comes from an adult with an advanced solid tumor such as melanoma, head and neck, liver or kidney cancer.

V and J are TRBV27 and TRBJ1-1; 10 bases line up with TRBD1. J was trimmed by 4 bases and V by 3 bases; bases with no gene match: 5. This CDR3 is built from 15 residues. Germline assignment: CDR1 MNHEY and CDR2 SMNVEV (reference sequence). The CDR3, as DNA: TGTGCCAGCAGTTTGAGGACAGGGGGGCCCACTGAAGCTTTCTTT. Translated, it gives CASSLRTGGPTEAFF.

The chain is built from TRBV4-1 and TRBJ2-7, with 13 nucleotides matching TRBD2. After removal of 1 base from V and 0 bases from J, the junction contained 0 bases not matched to a gene. CDR1 is MGHRA and CDR2 is YSYEKL in the germline V gene. The CDR3 runs to 16 residues. CDR3 sequence reads: CASSQGLAGGSYEQYF. The DNA of the CDR3 is TGCGCCAGCAGCCAAGGACTAGCGGGGGGCTCCTACGAGCAGTACTTC.

This clone has a handful of counts. The V gene is TRBV2, the J gene TRBJ1-6; unclear D gene. Germline V gene lookup returns CDR1 SNHLY and CDR2 FYNNEI. Trimming took 7 bases from V and 10 from J, leaving 14 bases between them. This CDR3 has 13 residues. The CDR3: CASTRGLGSPLHF. Here the CDR3 DNA reads TGTGCCAGCACTCGGGGTCTGGGGTCACCCCTCCACTTT.

The chain is built from TRBV5-6 and TRBJ2-1, with D possibly TRBD2 on 6 matching bases. The CDR3 loop spans 15 amino acids. The ends were cut back, 1 base at V and 1 base at J, with 9 bases in the middle. Germline CDR1 SGHDT, CDR2 YYEEEE. This CDR3 is CASSLTSSSYNEQFF. The CDR3, as DNA: TGTGCCAGCAGCTTGACTAGCTCGTCCTACAATGAGCAGTTCTTC.

This sequence joins TRBV6-6 and TRBJ1-4; no clear D gene. The CDR3 extends over 13 amino acids. Germline CDR1 and CDR2: MNHNY and SVGAGI (reference sequence). V was cut by 0 bases and J by 7 bases, with 6 bases left in between. CDR3 sequence: CASSYSLGEKLFF. Written as DNA, the CDR3 is TGTGCCAGCAGTTACTCCCTGGGTGAAAAACTGTTTTTT.

The chain is built from TRBV9 and TRBJ2-5, with 10 bases identical to TRBD2. This CDR3 has 18 amino acids. Trimming cost V 6 bases and J 3 bases; bases outside gene matches: 17. CDR1 and CDR2 (germline): SGDLS, YYNGEE. CDR3 DNA: TGTGCCAGCACCAAGGGACTAGCGTTCGTTGGGGGAAAAGAGACCCAGTACTTC. It specifies CASTKGLAFVGGKETQYF.

V usage is TRBV9 and J usage is TRBJ1-3; TRBD1 aligns across 9 bases. V shed 3 bases and J 5 bases; nucleotides not matched to a gene: 6. CDR1 SGDLS and CDR2 YYNGEE come from the germline V gene. The CDR3 consists of 15 residues. CDR3 DNA: TGTGCCAGCAGCGCCCCGGGACAGGGACGAAACACCATATATTTT. Translating gives CASSAPGQGRNTIYF.

The chain is built from TRBV19 and TRBJ1-1; D uncertain. The germline CDR1 and CDR2 sequences are LNHDA and SQIVND (reference sequence). The CDR3 is 15 residues long. V lost 3 bases and J lost 6, with 17 bases in between. CDR3 sequence (DNA): TGTGCCAGTAGTATTTCTCTCTCTCTGTTCGCTGAAGCTTTCTTT. Protein: CASSISLSLFAEAFF.

By share, this clone ranks as medium-sized. The rearrangement joins TRBV4-1 to TRBJ2-7; possible D gene TRBD1, 6 bases. Germline CDR1 is MGHRA and CDR2 is YSYEKL. This CDR3 is 14 amino acids long. Trimming cost V 2 bases and J 2 bases, with 10 bases left between them. The chain's CDR3 is CASSQHRVTYEQYF. CDR3 DNA sequence: TGCGCCAGCAGCCAACACAGGGTCACCTACGAGCAGTACTTC.

The chain combines TRBV11-3 with TRBJ2-3; D is unclear. Germline-derived CDR1 and CDR2 are SGHNT and YENEEA. The CDR3 length is 14 residues. Trimming took 5 bases from V and 4 from J, leaving 13 bases between them. CDR3 region: CASSPNGVADTQYF. In DNA, the CDR3 is TGTGCCAGCAGCCCCAATGGGGTGGCAGATACGCAGTATTTT.

The chain recombines TRBV5-4 with TRBJ1-2; D might be TRBD1 (5 bases). Per germline, CDR1 SGHNT and CDR2 YYREEE (reference sequence). There are 16 residues in the CDR3. Trimming removed 4 bases from V and 4 bases from J, with 20 bases in between. In DNA form, the CDR3 reads TGTGCCAGCAGCCCAGGGACCGAAAGACTCCTCTATGGCTACACCTTC. This sequence encodes CASSPGTERLLYGYTF.

V gene TRBV5-8 combines with J gene TRBJ2-2; D gene unclear. CDR3 length: 13 amino acids. Per the germline V gene, CDR1 is SGHTS and CDR2 is YDEGEE. V was pared by 4 bases and J by 7 bases, with 11 bases between. The CDR3 region is CASSPDLIGELFF. In nucleotides, the CDR3 is TGTGCCAGCAGCCCAGATCTAATCGGGGAGCTGTTTTTT.

The chain uses TRBV29-1 and TRBJ2-7; D is possibly TRBD1 (6 bases). Germline-derived CDR1 and CDR2 are SQVTM and ANQGSEA. The V end lost 7 bases, the J end lost 5 bases, and 15 bases lay between the germline ends. The CDR3 sequence is 12 residues long. CDR3 protein: CSARGPQDEQYF. The DNA for the CDR3 is TGCAGCGCCAGGGGACCCCAGGACGAGCAGTACTTC.

The chain employs TRBV19 and TRBJ1-2; D remains unclear. V lost 9 bases, J lost 6 bases, and 38 bases lay in between. The CDR3 totals 20 residues. The germline gives CDR1 LNHDA, CDR2 SQIVND (reference sequence). Written as DNA, the CDR3 is TGTGCCAGCTACCCTCTACCCTCTCTTCTTCCGCAACCACCCAATGATGGCTACACCTTC. Translated, it gives CASYPLPSLLPQPPNDGYTF.

The DNA of the CDR3 is TGTGCCAGCAGCTTGGACAGGGGGTACACTGAAGCTTTCTTT. It encodes CASSLDRGYTEAFF. The chain recombines TRBV7-8 with TRBJ1-1, with 10 bases identical to TRBD1. This CDR3 has 14 amino acids. V lost 3 bases and J lost 3; bases outside the gene matches: 1. Germline V gene data show CDR1 as SGHVS and CDR2 as FQNEAQ.

This clone was seen once. The chain employs TRBV7-9 and TRBJ2-2, with D hard to call. Trimming removed 5 bases at V and 6 bases at J, with 10 bases between. Germline V lookup: CDR1 SEHNR, CDR2 FQNEAQ (reference sequence). The CDR3 spans 13 residues. The CDR3 spells CASSPLNSGELFF. In DNA, the CDR3 is TGTGCCAGCAGCCCTCTGAATTCCGGGGAGCTGTTTTTT. Full variable domain (rest looked up from reference TRBV7-9 and TRBJ2-2): DTGVSQNPRHKITKRGQNVTFRCDPISEHNRLYWYRQTLGQGPEFLTYFQNEAQLEKSRLLSDRFSAERPKGSFSTLEIQRTEQGDSAMYLCASSPLNSGELFFGEGSRLTVL.

The V and J genes are TRBV27 and TRBJ1-6; a weak D match, TRBD1 (6 bases). This CDR3 has 12 residues. Looked up from germline, CDR1 is MNHEY and CDR2 is SMNVEV (reference sequence). V gave up 7 bases and J gave up 13 bases, with 14 bases separating them. The CDR3 loop reads CASTGGGLPLHF. CDR3 nucleotides: TGTGCCAGCACGGGTGGGGGCCTCCCCCTCCACTTT.

CDR3 loop: CASSSLAGGTDTQYF. CDR3 nucleotides: TGTGCCAGCAGTAGCCTGGCGGGGGGCACAGATACGCAGTATTTT. The genes are TRBV6-5 and TRBJ2-3, with 7 bases fitting TRBD2. V lost 5 bases, J lost 1 base, and 6 bases stayed unmatched. In germline, CDR1 is MNHEY, CDR2 SVGAGI. The CDR3 length is 15 residues.

The gene calls are TRBV6-6 and TRBJ2-7; D is ambiguous. The length of the CDR3 is 13 residues. V was clipped by 5 bases and J by 3 bases, with 11 bases between them. Germline CDR1 is MNHNY and CDR2 is SVGAGI (reference sequence). The CDR3 is CASSITIHYEQYF. The DNA of the CDR3 is TGTGCCAGCAGTATAACTATTCACTACGAGCAGTACTTC.

The J gene is TRBJ2-1, the V gene TRBV13, with 10 bases identical to TRBD1. The V segment lost 5 bases and the J segment 8 bases; nucleotides outside the gene matches: 9. Germline assignment: CDR1 PRHDT and CDR2 FYEKMQ (reference sequence). This CDR3 is built from 15 residues. In DNA form, the CDR3 reads TGTGCCAGCAGCGCGCGGACAGGGGGTGATGATGAGCAGTTCTTC. Its protein is CASSARTGGDDEQFF.

The count of this clone is one. The chain combines TRBV9 with TRBJ2-3, with 10 positions matching TRBD2. Germline assignment: CDR1 SGDLS and CDR2 YYNGEE. Unmatched junction bases numbered 6, after V lost 3 bases and J lost 2 bases. This CDR3 comprises 16 residues. CDR3: CASSASGGGFTDTQYF. DNA for the CDR3: TGTGCCAGCAGCGCCAGCGGGGGGGGTTTCACAGATACGCAGTATTTT.

This sequence joins TRBV9 and TRBJ1-1; possibly TRBD1 for D (6 bases). V was trimmed by 0 bases and J by 5 bases, leaving 11 bases between them. The CDR3 extends over 14 amino acids. The germline V gene has CDR1 SGDLS and CDR2 YYNGEE. CDR3 loop: CASSVGGGWTEAFF. Written as DNA, the CDR3 is TGTGCCAGCAGCGTAGGTGGGGGCTGGACTGAAGCTTTCTTT.

This chain joins TRBV5-4 and TRBJ2-2, with D hard to call. The CDR3 runs to 13 residues. Germline CDR1 and CDR2: SGHNT and YYREEE (reference sequence). V lost 7 bases, J lost 3 bases, and 10 bases lay in between. CDR3 sequence: CASVYSYTGELFF. CDR3 sequence (DNA): TGTGCCAGCGTATACAGTTACACCGGGGAGCTGTTTTTT. Together with reference TRBV5-4 and TRBJ2-2, the CDR3 gives the full variable domain: ETGVTQSPTHLIKTRGQQVTLRCSSQSGHNTVSWYQQALGQGPQFIFQYYREEENGRGNFPPRFSGLQFPNYSSELNVNALELDDSALYLCASVYSYTGELFFGEGSRLTVL.

A remark on this clone: Other DNA sequences of this sample code for an identical CDR3. V and J are TRBV19 and TRBJ2-1; 7 bases align to TRBD1. V gave up 3 bases and J gave up 4 bases; unmatched junction bases: 6. Germline assignment: CDR1 LNHDA and CDR2 SQIVND (reference sequence). The CDR3 extends over 15 amino acids. The CDR3 DNA follows: TGTGCCAGTAGTATTAGAGGGGGCGGGTACAATGAGCAGTTCTTC. It codes for CASSIRGGGYNEQFF.

This chain joins TRBV9 and TRBJ1-5, with D perhaps TRBD1 (5 bases). The CDR3 is 13 amino acids. The V gene lost 4 bases and the J gene lost 3 bases, with 8 bases spanning the gap. Germline loops: CDR1 SGDLS, CDR2 YYNGEE. CDR3 loop: CASSTGHNQPQHF. The CDR3 region has the DNA TGTGCCAGCAGCACAGGCCACAATCAGCCCCAGCATTTT.

This clone has a single count. V gene TRBV5-5 combines with J gene TRBJ2-7; D may match TRBD1 or TRBD2 (5 bases each). The germline gives CDR1 SGHKS, CDR2 YYEKEE (reference sequence). The V and J ends lost 4 bases and 5 bases respectively, with 19 bases between them. This CDR3 has 15 residues. The CDR3 DNA reads TGTGCCAGCAGCCCGGGACCGCCGGGGAAGAACGAGCAGTACTTC. Residues: CASSPGPPGKNEQYF.

This chain uses TRBV13 with TRBJ2-7; D unresolved. CDR1 is PRHDT and CDR2 is FYEKMQ in the germline V gene (reference sequence). CDR3 length: 14 amino acids. Deletions cut 5 bases from V and 0 bases from J, with 11 bases between. CDR3 amino acids: CASSSPRGSYEQYF. DNA of the CDR3: TGTGCCAGCAGCAGCCCGAGAGGCTCCTACGAGCAGTACTTC. The entire variable domain, with the rest obtained from reference TRBV13 and TRBJ2-7, is as follows: AAGVIQSPRHLIKEKRETATLKCYPIPRHDTVYWYQQGPGQDPQFLISFYEKMQSDKGSIPDRFSAQQFSDYHSELNMSSLELGDSALYFCASSSPRGSYEQYFGPGTRLTVT.